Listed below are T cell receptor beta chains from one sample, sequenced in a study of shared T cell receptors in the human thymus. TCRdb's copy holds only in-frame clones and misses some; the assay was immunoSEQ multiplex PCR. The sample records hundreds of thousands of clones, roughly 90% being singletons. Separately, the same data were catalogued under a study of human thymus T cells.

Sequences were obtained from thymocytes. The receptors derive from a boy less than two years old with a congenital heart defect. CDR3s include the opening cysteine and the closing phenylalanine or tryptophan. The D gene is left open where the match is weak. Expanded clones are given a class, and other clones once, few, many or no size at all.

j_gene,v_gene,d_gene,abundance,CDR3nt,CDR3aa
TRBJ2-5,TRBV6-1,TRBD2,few,TGTGCCAGCACCGAACGGGGGGGGGAAGAGACCCAGTACTTC,CASTERGGEETQYF
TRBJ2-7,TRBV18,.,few,TGTGCCAGCTCACCTTTCATCTCCTACGAGCAGTACTTC,CASSPFISYEQYF
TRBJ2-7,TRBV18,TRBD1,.,TGTGCCAGCTCACCACCGTCCGGACAGGGGTATCCGCCGCAGTCCTACGAGCAGTACTTC,CASSPPSGQGYPPQSYEQYF
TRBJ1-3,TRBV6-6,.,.,TGTGCCAGCAGTCTACCCGCGAGAGGGCCTGGAAACACCATATATTTT,CASSLPARGPGNTIYF
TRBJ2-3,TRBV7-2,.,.,TGTGCCAGCAGCTTAGCGTGGGGGCGCACAGATACGCAGTATTTT,CASSLAWGRTDTQYF
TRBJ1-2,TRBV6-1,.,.,TGTGCCAGCAGGGCGGGTTATGGCTACACCTTC,CASRAGYGYTF
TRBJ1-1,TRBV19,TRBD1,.,TGTGCCAGTAGTATCCCCGCGGACAGGGGTTCGGGAACTGAAGCTTTCTTT,CASSIPADRGSGTEAFF
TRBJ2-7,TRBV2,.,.,TGTGCCAGCAGTGCCTCGGCCGGGGTCTACGAGCAGTACTTC,CASSASAGVYEQYF
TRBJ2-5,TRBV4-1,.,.,TGCGCCAGCAGCCCGCGGCCTGGGCCTAGCGTCCCCCAGGAGACCCAGTACTTC,CASSPRPGPSVPQETQYF
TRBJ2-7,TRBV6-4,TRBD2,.,TGTGCCAGCAGTGACCGGGCTAGCGGGATCGACGAGCAGTACTTC,CASSDRASGIDEQYF
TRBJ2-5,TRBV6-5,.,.,TGTGCCAGCAGTTACTCTCCCGGGACACTTCAAGAGACCCAGTACTTC,CASSYSPGTLQETQYF
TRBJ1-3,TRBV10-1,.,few,TGCGCCAGACCTAGGGGTGGTGGAAACACCATATATTTT,CARPRGGGNTIYF
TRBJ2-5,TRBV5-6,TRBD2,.,TGTGCCAGCAGCATCGCGGGAGATCAAGAGACCCAGTACTTC,CASSIAGDQETQYF
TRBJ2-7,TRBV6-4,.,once,TGTGCCAGCAGCGTAGGGGGATTC,CASSVGGF
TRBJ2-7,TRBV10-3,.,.,TGTGCCATCAGTGAGTCCTCACGGGAGCCTTCTTCCTACGAGCAGTACTTC,CAISESSREPSSYEQYF
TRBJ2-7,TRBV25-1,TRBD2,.,TGTGCCAGCAGACCGGGACTAGTAGGCCCCTACGAGCAGTACTTC,CASRPGLVGPYEQYF